This T cell receptor (beta chain) derives from a study of ipilimumab plus nivolumab after autologous stem cell transplantation. Checkpoint therapy with ipilimumab 1 mg/kg began 14 to 28 days after transplant. Dosing: nivolumab 3 mg/kg IV, weeks 1, 4, 7, 10, then every two weeks to week 26. Trimming left V 8 bases short and J 1 base short, with 18 bases between. This CDR3 is built from 16 residues. Germline lookup yields CDR1 SNHLY and CDR2 FYNNEI. Some clones are missing from TCRdb's copy, which holds only in-frame ones; the method was immunoSEQ multiplex PCR. The data hold around 21,000 clones, with around 80% observed a single time.

This sequence originates from a male donor with diffuse large B-cell lymphoma. This chain connects TRBV2 to TRBJ2-4, with no clear D. Source: PBMCs, taken in a trial of ipilimumab plus nivolumab as post-transplant consolidation. The DNA of the CDR3 is TGTGCCAGCCGTCGTAGGATCGGAGCGGCCAAAAACATTCAGTACTTC. It translates to CASRRRIGAAKNIQYF. Full variable domain (outside the CDR3, taken from reference TRBV2 and TRBJ2-4): EPEVTQTPSHQVTQMGQEVILRCVPISNHLYFYWYRQILGQKVEFLVSFYNNEISEKSEIFDDQFSVERPDGSNFTLKIRSTKLEDSAMYFCASRRRIGAAKNIQYFGAGTRLSVL.